The clone carrying this T cell receptor (beta chain) was seen a single time. What it binds is not known. Assay used: immunoSEQ multiplex PCR; TCRdb lists only in-frame clones, some missing. There are 650,000 to 800,000 clones in the sample; around 70% occur only once, and under 2% lies in the top ten. The entry originates in a study of shared clonotypes between healthy human individuals. Study as a whole: Each donor contributed plates that comprised three CD4 naive, three CD4 memory, two CD8 naive and one CD8 memory. Study outcomes and limitations: In the sorted subsets, rarefaction showed sequencing was incomplete despite large depth. The diversity represented, both genetic and in exposure history, was limited by few donors. It was only blood that was sampled, and tissue repertoires likely differ.

V was cut by 4 bases and J by 10 bases, with 8 bases left in between. CDR1 and CDR2 from the germline V gene are ENHRY and SYGVKD. The CDR3 has 11 amino acids. The rearrangement links TRBV10-3 to TRBJ2-1; maybe TRBD2 (5 bases). The source material was memory CD4+ T cells sorted from blood. Subset indicated: CD45RA-negative fraction. This receptor was obtained from a woman between 25 and 40 years old in good health. The CDR3 DNA follows: TGTGCCATCAGTGGGGAGAGCGAGCAGTTCTTC. Translated: CAISGESEQFF.